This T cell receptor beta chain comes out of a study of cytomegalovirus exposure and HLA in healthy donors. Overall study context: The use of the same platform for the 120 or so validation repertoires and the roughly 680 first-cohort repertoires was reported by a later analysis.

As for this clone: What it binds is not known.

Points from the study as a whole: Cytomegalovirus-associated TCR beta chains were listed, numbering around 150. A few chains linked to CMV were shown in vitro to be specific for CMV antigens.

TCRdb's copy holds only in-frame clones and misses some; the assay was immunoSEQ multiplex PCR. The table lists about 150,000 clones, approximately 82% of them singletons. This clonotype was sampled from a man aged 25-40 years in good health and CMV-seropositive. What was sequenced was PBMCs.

The CDR3 DNA follows: TGTGCCAGCAGTTACTCGAGTACCGCTTCGTCGGAAAAACTGTTTTTT. This codes for CASSYSSTASSEKLFF. The gene calls are TRBV6-5 and TRBJ1-4, with no clear D. The germline CDR1 and CDR2 sequences are MNHEY and SVGAGI. Trimming took off 0 bases at V and 8 bases at J, with 16 bases between the two ends. This CDR3 has 16 amino acids.